This passage covers 24 T cell receptor beta chains from one sample sequenced in a study of cytomegalovirus exposure and HLA in healthy donors. In the PCR, 60 Vbeta and 13 Jbeta primers were used. Assay used: immunoSEQ multiplex PCR; TCRdb lists only in-frame clones, some missing. The sample contains fewer than 200,000 clones, about 9.4% of which appear only once. Sequencing used PBMCs. The receptors come from a young woman in good health and CMV-seropositive.

This clone was found a few times. This chain links TRBV27 with TRBJ1-5; D is perhaps TRBD1 (5 bases). The CDR3 runs 16 residues. Trimming took off 8 bases at V and 0 bases at J, with 17 bases between the two ends. CDR1 and CDR2 from the germline V gene are MNHEY and SMNVEV (reference sequence). The CDR3 loop is CASSWGPANSNQPQHF. The CDR3 DNA follows: TGTGCCAGCTCCTGGGGCCCCGCGAATAGCAATCAGCCCCAGCATTTT.

The gene calls are TRBV5-1 and TRBJ1-1, with 7 bases identical to TRBD1. The CDR3 sequence is 15 residues long. Germline V gene sequence: CDR1 SGHRS, CDR2 YFSETQ. The V and J ends lost 0 bases and 7 bases, in that order; junction bases with no gene match: 9. The CDR3 spells CASSLAVGGRDEAFF. CDR3 nucleotides: TGCGCCAGCAGCTTGGCCGTAGGGGGCAGAGATGAAGCTTTCTTT.

This clone was picked up a small number of times. The chain carries TRBV5-6 and TRBJ1-3; a weak D match, TRBD1 (5 bases). CDR1 SGHDT and CDR2 YYEEEE come from the germline V gene. V lost 3 bases and J 2 bases, leaving 15 bases between the germline ends. The CDR3 length is 16 residues. CDR3 region: CASSWRVQAAGNTIYF. The CDR3 nucleotides read TGTGCCAGCAGCTGGAGGGTACAGGCAGCTGGAAACACCATATATTTT. The full variable domain, rest sourced from reference TRBV5-6 and TRBJ1-3, is DAGVTQSPTHLIKTRGQQVTLRCSPKSGHDTVSWYQQALGQGPQFIFQYYEEEERQRGNFPDRFSGHQFPNYSSELNVNALLLGDSALYLCASSWRVQAAGNTIYFGEGSWLTVV.

This chain joins TRBV19 and TRBJ2-5; 8 nucleotides align to TRBD1. Trimming removed 7 bases from V and 1 base from J; junction bases left unmatched: 5. The CDR3 extends over 14 amino acids. From germline, CDR1 is LNHDA and CDR2 SQIVND (reference sequence). This chain's CDR3 is CASTGTGSQETQYF. CDR3 nucleotide sequence: TGTGCCAGTACCGGGACAGGCAGCCAAGAGACCCAGTACTTC. Full variable domain (missing parts from reference TRBV19 and TRBJ2-5): DGGITQSPKYLFRKEGQNVTLSCEQNLNHDAMYWYRQDPGQGLRLIYYSQIVNDFQKGDIAEGYSVSREKKESFPLTVTSAQKNPTAFYLCASTGTGSQETQYFGPGTRLLVL.

CDR3 residues: CASSPLGRGEDTQYF. DNA for the CDR3: TGTGCCAGCAGTCCCCTCGGTAGGGGCGAAGATACGCAGTATTTT. The V and J genes are TRBV27 and TRBJ2-3, with D perhaps TRBD1 (5 bases). The CDR3 runs to 15 residues. Looked up from germline, CDR1 is MNHEY and CDR2 is SMNVEV (reference sequence). V was cut by 5 bases and J by 5 bases, with 17 bases left in between.

The sample holds a few counts of this clone. The V gene is TRBV29-1, the J gene TRBJ1-2; no clear D. Germline V gene data show CDR1 as SQVTM and CDR2 as ANQGSEA. The CDR3 runs 11 residues. The V end was cut by 4 bases, the J end by 8 bases, with 11 bases between. CDR3: CSVGGGVGYTF. The DNA for the CDR3 is TGCAGCGTTGGTGGAGGAGTCGGCTACACCTTC.

The chain employs TRBV6-5 and TRBJ2-7, with 8 bases identical to TRBD1. The CDR3 spans 15 residues. V trimming: 6 bases; J trimming: 6 bases; junction bases outside the gene matches: 13. CDR1 MNHEY and CDR2 SVGAGI come from the germline V gene. The CDR3 sequence is CASRLTGTGITEQYF. The CDR3 DNA follows: TGTGCCAGCAGGCTAACCGGGACAGGTATTACCGAGCAGTACTTC.

This chain links TRBV15 with TRBJ2-7, with 9 nucleotides matching TRBD2. The CDR3 contains 17 residues. Germline CDR1 is LNHNV and CDR2 is YYDKDF (reference sequence). V lost 0 bases and J lost 0; bases outside the gene matches: 6. The CDR3 bases are TGTGCCACCAGCAGAGATCAGGTTAGCGGGAGCTCCTACGAGCAGTACTTC. Translating gives CATSRDQVSGSSYEQYF.

This chain joins TRBV6-5 and TRBJ2-1; TRBD1 agrees at 11 bases. The germline V gene encodes CDR1 MNHEY and CDR2 SVGAGI. The CDR3 covers 14 residues. V gave up 7 bases and J gave up 9 bases; unmatched junction bases: 8. The CDR3 protein is CASTPDRGRGEQFF. The CDR3 region has the DNA TGTGCCAGCACCCCGGACAGGGGGCGTGGTGAGCAGTTCTTC.

CDR3 sequence: CASSSLASGSPYEQYF. For the CDR3, the DNA is TGTGCCAGCAGCTCCCTCGCCAGCGGGAGTCCTTACGAGCAGTACTTC. The chain has TRBV13 and TRBJ2-7; TRBD2 aligns across 8 bases. This CDR3 spans 16 amino acids. The junction had 12 bases not matched to a gene; V was cut back by 4 bases and J by 4 bases. CDR1 is PRHDT and CDR2 is FYEKMQ in the germline V gene (reference sequence).

This chain joins TRBV7-7 and TRBJ2-5; tentative D call: TRBD1 (6 bases). Trimming shortened V by 5 bases and J by 0 bases, and 22 bases separated the two germline ends. The V gene's germline CDR1 is SSHAT and CDR2 FNYEAQ (reference sequence). The CDR3 has 18 amino acids. CDR3 nucleotides: TGTGCCAGCAGCCCTGACAGGTTCTCTATTGAAAACCAAGAGACCCAGTACTTC. It codes for CASSPDRFSIENQETQYF.

The chain uses TRBV19 and TRBJ2-1, with 9 nucleotides matching TRBD2. CDR3 size: 14 residues. In germline, CDR1 is LNHDA, CDR2 SQIVND (reference sequence). J was trimmed by 7 bases and V by 5 bases; bases with no gene match: 6. CDR3 in DNA: TGTGCCAGTAGTTCGATAGCGGGAGAAAATGAGCAGTTCTTC. It translates to CASSSIAGENEQFF.

The J gene is TRBJ2-3, the V gene TRBV9; 15 bases are a match to TRBD2. The ends lost 4 bases at V and 1 base at J; junction bases unmatched: 7. Germline CDR1 and CDR2: SGDLS and YYNGEE. CDR3 length: 18 amino acids. In nucleotides, the CDR3 is TGTGCCAGCAGCCCAGGACTAGCGGGAGGGCCAGGCACAGATACGCAGTATTTT. Translation gives CASSPGLAGGPGTDTQYF.

This clone turned up a few times. This sequence joins TRBV7-3 and TRBJ2-3; no clear D gene. Germline CDR1 SGHTA, CDR2 FQGTGA. The CDR3 consists of 13 residues. Trimming left V 5 bases short and J 6 bases short, with 12 bases between. This CDR3 is CASSPHQADTQYF. Here the CDR3 DNA reads TGTGCCAGCAGCCCCCATCAGGCCGATACGCAGTATTTT.

In this sample, this clone turned up a few times. The chain employs TRBV27 and TRBJ2-7; D unclear. Trimming stripped 2 bases from V and 6 bases from J, with 8 bases between. The CDR3 has 12 residues. Germline assignment: CDR1 MNHEY and CDR2 SMNVEV (reference sequence). CDR3 in DNA: TGTGCCAGCAGTTTAATGGGCAGCGAGCAGTACTTC. Protein product: CASSLMGSEQYF.

This clone appeared a few times. In nucleotides, the CDR3 is TGTGCCAGCTTTCTGACAGGGGCGAGGAACACTGAAGCTTTCTTT. Its protein is CASFLTGARNTEAFF. V gene TRBV6-1 combines with J gene TRBJ1-1; TRBD1 matches 8 bases. V lost 8 bases, J lost 1 base, and 9 bases stayed unmatched. This CDR3 comprises 15 residues. The germline CDR1 and CDR2 sequences are MNHNS and SASEGT.

The chain couples TRBV2 to TRBJ1-5; D perhaps matches TRBD1 (5 bases). The CDR3 contains 16 residues. V lost 6 bases and J lost 0, with 15 bases in between. Per germline, CDR1 SNHLY and CDR2 FYNNEI. The DNA for the CDR3 is TGTGCCAGCAGGATGGATAGGGGTTTTAGCAATCAGCCCCAGCATTTT. Protein sequence: CASRMDRGFSNQPQHF.

This clone has more than one count but fewer than ten. V is TRBV9 and J is TRBJ2-7; possibly TRBD1 for D (5 bases). The CDR3 is 14 residues long. Germline V gene data show CDR1 as SGDLS and CDR2 as YYNGEE. V lost 4 bases to trimming and J lost 3 bases, with 14 bases between them. CDR3 region: CASSPQTGYYEQYF. The DNA for the CDR3 is TGTGCCAGCAGCCCGCAAACAGGTTACTACGAGCAGTACTTC.

This clone appeared a few times. The chain couples TRBV7-8 to TRBJ1-3; tentative D call: TRBD1 (5 bases). Trimming pared 2 bases from V and 6 bases from J, leaving 14 bases between. This CDR3 contains 15 residues. Per the germline V gene, CDR1 is SGHVS and CDR2 is FQNEAQ. CDR3 nucleotide sequence: TGTGCCAGCAGCTTATACGGACAAGAAATAAACACCATATATTTT. This codes for CASSLYGQEINTIYF.

This clone was found a few times. The J gene is TRBJ2-1, the V gene TRBV4-2, with a possible D match to TRBD2 (6 bases). CDR3 length: 14 amino acids. V was pared by 0 bases and J by 10 bases, with 13 bases between. Germline values: CDR1 LGHNA, CDR2 YNFKEQ. The CDR3 region is CASSQDYNGREQFF. The CDR3 coding sequence is TGTGCCAGCAGCCAAGATTATAACGGGAGAGAGCAGTTCTTC.

This chain joins TRBV10-3 and TRBJ2-7; the D gene is possibly TRBD1 (6 bases). Trimming removed 2 bases from V and 0 bases from J, with 11 bases in between. The CDR3 is 15 residues long. CDR1 is ENHRY and CDR2 is SYGVKD in the germline V gene. The CDR3 loop is CAISERDKRSYEQYF. CDR3 DNA sequence: TGTGCCATCAGTGAGAGGGACAAACGCTCCTACGAGCAGTACTTC.

The V and J genes are TRBV5-1 and TRBJ1-1, with 11 positions matching TRBD1. V trimming: 4 bases; J trimming: 3 bases; junction bases outside the gene matches: 2. The germline V gene has CDR1 SGHRS and CDR2 YFSETQ. The CDR3 has 14 residues. The CDR3 loop is CASSGQGAYTEAFF. The CDR3 DNA follows: TGCGCCAGCAGCGGACAGGGGGCGTACACTGAAGCTTTCTTT.

This clone was seen a few times. V usage is TRBV28 and J usage is TRBJ2-5; TRBD1 matches 8 bases. Germline V gene sequence: CDR1 MDHEN, CDR2 SYDVKM. This CDR3 has 15 residues. The junction had 6 bases not matched to a gene; V was cut back by 5 bases and J by 1 base. The CDR3 spells CASSAPGTGQETQYF. Written as DNA, the CDR3 is TGTGCCAGCAGTGCGCCCGGGACAGGCCAAGAGACCCAGTACTTC.

There are a few counts of this clone. This chain uses TRBV6-5 with TRBJ2-1; D perhaps matches TRBD2 (5 bases). The V end was cut by 1 base, the J end by 9 bases, with 10 bases between. Germline V gene sequence: CDR1 MNHEY, CDR2 SVGAGI. CDR3 length equals 13 residues. The CDR3 coding sequence is TGTGCCAGCAGTTACTTCTTAGGAGGTGAGCAGTTCTTC. This sequence encodes CASSYFLGGEQFF.